The 15 T cell receptor beta chains presented below share a single source sample, sequenced in a study of blood T cell repertoires in COVID-19 (dated by TCRdb to about 2020). Libraries were built with the immunoSEQ multiplex PCR assay. TCRdb obtained this table from immuneACCESS and retained in-frame rearrangements with V and J assigned. These tables miss some clones; where compared with another copy, unresolved V genes account for less than half of the shortfall, and the remainder is unexplained. This sample gives about 170,000 clones in total; about 83% of them show up just once. Approximately 2% of the sample is in the top ten clones. The material sequenced was peripheral blood. These receptors all stem from a woman aged 80 or over with acute or convalescent COVID-19.

The chain has TRBV5-6 and TRBJ1-6; D unresolved. CDR1 is SGHDT and CDR2 is YYEEEE in the germline V gene. The CDR3 is made up of 13 amino acids. V lost 0 bases, J lost 9 bases, and 7 bases lay in between. In nucleotides, the CDR3 is TGTGCCAGCAGCTTGGACCGGAGTTCACCCCTCCACTTT. Its protein product is CASSLDRSSPLHF.

The CDR3, as DNA: TGTGCCAGCAGCTTCCAGGGCTTGAACACTGAAGCTTTCTTT. It codes for CASSFQGLNTEAFF. The V and J genes are TRBV7-9 and TRBJ1-1; maybe TRBD1 (5 bases). The CDR3 runs to 14 residues. The V gene's germline CDR1 is SEHNR and CDR2 FQNEAQ (reference sequence). V lost 3 bases and J lost 0, with 8 bases in between.

The genes are TRBV15 and TRBJ2-7; D is ambiguous. Germline V gene sequence: CDR1 LNHNV, CDR2 YYDKDF (reference sequence). The CDR3 consists of 14 residues. V lost 3 bases and J 1 base, leaving 10 bases between the germline ends. CDR3 bases: TGTGCCACCAGCAGGATCGGAGTGTCCTACGAGCAGTACTTC. The encoded protein is CATSRIGVSYEQYF.

This clone was recorded a few times. The chain combines TRBV6-5 with TRBJ1-2, with 7 bases lining up with TRBD1. J gave up 4 bases and V 6 bases, and 5 bases lay outside the gene matches. CDR3 length: 13 residues. Germline lookup yields CDR1 MNHEY and CDR2 SVGAGI. CDR3 region: CASRRDRAYGYTF. The CDR3 region has the DNA TGTGCCAGCAGACGCGACAGGGCCTATGGCTACACCTTC.

This chain uses TRBV7-6 with TRBJ2-1; a possible D gene is TRBD2 (6 bases). Between the trimmed V and J ends, which lost 1 base and 2 bases, there was a span of 18 bases. This CDR3 spans 18 amino acids. Germline CDR1 is SGHVS and CDR2 is FNYEAQ. In DNA, the CDR3 is TGTGCCAGCAGCTTAGACCCCCAGGGCGGGATGACCTACAATGAGCAGTTCTTC. Translation gives CASSLDPQGGMTYNEQFF.

This clone was observed a few times. The chain couples TRBV28 to TRBJ1-3; D uncertain. V was trimmed by 1 base and J by 4 bases, leaving 2 bases between them. This CDR3 has 12 residues. CDR1 and CDR2 from the germline V gene are MDHEN and SYDVKM. The CDR3 sequence: CASSLSGNTIYF. The CDR3 DNA follows: TGTGCCAGCAGTTTATCGGGAAACACCATATATTTT.

The table lists this clone with a few counts. The chain uses TRBV6-4 and TRBJ1-3, with 8 bases that match TRBD1. With 6 bases clipped from V and 3 bases from J, the junction kept 7 bases outside the gene matches. This CDR3 contains 15 residues. Germline V lookup: CDR1 MRHNA, CDR2 SNTAGT. CDR3 sequence: CASSAFGTGGNTIYF. The CDR3 nucleotides read TGTGCCAGCAGCGCGTTCGGGACAGGTGGAAACACCATATATTTT.

As DNA, the CDR3 is TGTGCCTGGACCCGGGACAGGGGGCCCTATGGCTACACCTTC. Translation: CAWTRDRGPYGYTF. The gene calls are TRBV30 and TRBJ1-2, with TRBD1 matching over 12 bases. CDR3 size: 14 residues. Germline loops: CDR1 GTSNPN, CDR2 SVGIG (reference sequence). Trimming took 4 bases from V and 4 from J; bases not matched to a gene: 4.

Details on this clone: This sample includes further DNA sequences coding for the same CDR3. This chain links TRBV7-9 with TRBJ1-2; D may be TRBD1 (5 bases). Trimming cost V 1 base and J 2 bases, with 11 bases left between them. Germline CDR1 and CDR2: SEHNR and FQNEAQ (reference sequence). The CDR3 extends over 15 amino acids. The CDR3 coding sequence is TGTGCCAGCAGCTTAGATGGCCAGGGAAACTATGGCTACACCTTC. Translation: CASSLDGQGNYGYTF.

J is TRBJ2-3 and V is TRBV10-3, with 8 nucleotides matching TRBD2. Trimming took 4 bases from V and 1 from J; bases not matched to a gene: 7. Germline V gene lookup returns CDR1 ENHRY and CDR2 SYGVKD. The CDR3 totals 16 residues. Here the CDR3 reads CAISVRAGAGTDTQYF. CDR3 in DNA: TGTGCCATCAGTGTTCGAGCGGGGGCCGGCACAGATACGCAGTATTTT.

The chain couples TRBV6-2 or TRBV6-3 to TRBJ1-6, with D unresolved. The V end lost 2 bases, the J end lost 5 bases, and 7 bases lay between the germline ends. Germline values: CDR1 MNHEY, CDR2 SVGEGT. The CDR3 spans 14 residues. CDR3 bases: TGTGCCAGCAGTTACGGACTGAATAATTCACCCCTCCACTTT. Translation gives CASSYGLNNSPLHF.

The chain combines TRBV2 with TRBJ1-5; D is undetermined. Germline V gives CDR1 SNHLY, CDR2 FYNNEI. The CDR3 is 11 amino acids. V was shortened by 6 bases and J by 12 bases, with 12 bases between the two germline ends. The CDR3 reads CASRGESDQHF. The CDR3 DNA follows: TGTGCCAGCAGGGGAGAGAGCGACCAGCATTTT. Combining the CDR3 with reference TRBV2 and TRBJ1-5 gives the whole variable domain EPEVTQTPSHQVTQMGQEVILRCVPISNHLYFYWYRQILGQKVEFLVSFYNNEISEKSEIFDDQFSVERPDGSNFTLKIRSTKLEDSAMYFCASRGESDQHFGDGTRLSIL.

CDR3 nucleotide sequence: TGTGCCAGTAGCCCGGGTGGGACAGGGAATGAAAAACTGTTTTTT. The encoded protein is CASSPGGTGNEKLFF. The V call is TRBV19, the J call TRBJ1-4, with 9 nucleotides matching TRBD1. V lost 6 bases to trimming and J lost 5 bases; unmatched junction nucleotides: 7. This CDR3 comprises 15 residues. Germline values: CDR1 LNHDA, CDR2 SQIVND (reference sequence). The full variable domain, rest sourced from reference TRBV19 and TRBJ1-4, is DGGITQSPKYLFRKEGQNVTLSCEQNLNHDAMYWYRQDPGQGLRLIYYSQIVNDFQKGDIAEGYSVSREKKESFPLTVTSAQKNPTAFYLCASSPGGTGNEKLFFGSGTQLSVL.

This rearrangement joins TRBV25-1 to TRBJ1-3; D uncertain. Trimming cost V 3 bases and J 0 bases, with 12 bases left between them. The CDR3 covers 16 residues. Per germline, CDR1 MGHDK and CDR2 SYGVNS. CDR3 DNA sequence: TGTGCCAGCAGTGATTCAGGAAAACTCTCTGGAAACACCATATATTTT. Translating gives CASSDSGKLSGNTIYF.

The gene calls are TRBV2 and TRBJ2-7; weak D call: TRBD2 (6 bases). Germline values: CDR1 SNHLY, CDR2 FYNNEI. The CDR3 sequence is 14 residues long. Trimming took off 4 bases at V and 2 bases at J, with 12 bases between the two ends. CDR3 in amino acids: CASSGSSGAYEQYF. Here the CDR3 DNA reads TGTGCCAGCAGTGGTAGTAGCGGAGCCTACGAGCAGTACTTC.